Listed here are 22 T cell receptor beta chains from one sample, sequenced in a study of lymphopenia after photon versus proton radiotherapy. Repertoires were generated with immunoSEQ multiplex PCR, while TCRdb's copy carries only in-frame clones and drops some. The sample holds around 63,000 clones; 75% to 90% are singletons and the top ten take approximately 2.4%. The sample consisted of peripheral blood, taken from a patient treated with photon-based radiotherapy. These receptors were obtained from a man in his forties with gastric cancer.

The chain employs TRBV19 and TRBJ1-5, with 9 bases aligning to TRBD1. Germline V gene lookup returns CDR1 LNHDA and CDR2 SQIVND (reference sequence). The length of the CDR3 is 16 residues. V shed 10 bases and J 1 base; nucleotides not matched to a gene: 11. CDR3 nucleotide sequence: TGTGCCACTATGGGTACCGGGACAGGGAGCAATCAGCCCCAGCATTTT. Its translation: CATMGTGTGSNQPQHF.

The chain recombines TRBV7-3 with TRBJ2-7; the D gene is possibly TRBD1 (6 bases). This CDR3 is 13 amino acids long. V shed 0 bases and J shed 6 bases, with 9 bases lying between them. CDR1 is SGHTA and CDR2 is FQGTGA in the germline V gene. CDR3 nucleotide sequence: TGTGCCAGCAGCTTAACTTCAGGGGTCGAGCAGTACTTC. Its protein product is CASSLTSGVEQYF.

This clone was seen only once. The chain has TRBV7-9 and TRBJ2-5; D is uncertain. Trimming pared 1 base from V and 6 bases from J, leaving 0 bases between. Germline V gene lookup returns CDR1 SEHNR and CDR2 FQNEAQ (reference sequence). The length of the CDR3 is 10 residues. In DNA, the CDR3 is TGTGCCAGCAGCTTAGAGACCCAGTACTTC. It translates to CASSLETQYF.

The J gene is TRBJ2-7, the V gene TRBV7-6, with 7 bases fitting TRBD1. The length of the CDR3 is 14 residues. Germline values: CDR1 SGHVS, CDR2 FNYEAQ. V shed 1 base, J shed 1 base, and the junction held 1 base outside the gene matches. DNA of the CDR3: TGTGCCAGCAGCTTAGACAGGGGTTCCTACGAGCAGTACTTC. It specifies CASSLDRGSYEQYF.

DNA for the CDR3: TGCAGTGCGAGTAGCGGGGGCCGCCGATACTTC. It encodes CSASSGGRRYF. V and J are TRBV20-1 and TRBJ2-5; 9 bases map to TRBD2. The CDR3 runs 11 residues. The J segment lost 14 bases and the V segment lost 6 bases, leaving 10 bases of the junction unmatched. Looked up from germline, CDR1 is DFQATT and CDR2 is SNEGSKA (reference sequence).

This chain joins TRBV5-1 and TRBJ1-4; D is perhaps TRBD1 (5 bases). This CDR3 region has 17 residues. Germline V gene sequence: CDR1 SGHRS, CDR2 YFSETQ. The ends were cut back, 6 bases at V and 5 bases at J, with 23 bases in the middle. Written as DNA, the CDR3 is TGCGCCAGCACCATGGGGGGTACCACCCGAGTCAATGAAAAACTGTTTTTT. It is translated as CASTMGGTTRVNEKLFF.

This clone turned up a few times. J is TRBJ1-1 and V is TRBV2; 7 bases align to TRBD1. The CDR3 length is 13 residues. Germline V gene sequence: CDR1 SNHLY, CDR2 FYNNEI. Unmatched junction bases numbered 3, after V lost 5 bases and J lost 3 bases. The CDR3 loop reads CASSLTGYTEAFF. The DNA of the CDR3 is TGTGCCAGCAGTCTGACAGGGTACACTGAAGCTTTCTTT.

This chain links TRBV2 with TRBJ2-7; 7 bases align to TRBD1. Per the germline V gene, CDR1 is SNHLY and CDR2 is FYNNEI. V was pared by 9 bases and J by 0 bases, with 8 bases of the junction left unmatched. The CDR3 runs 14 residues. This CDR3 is CASRRQGLSYEQYF. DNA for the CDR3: TGTGCCAGTCGGAGACAGGGCCTCTCCTACGAGCAGTACTTC.

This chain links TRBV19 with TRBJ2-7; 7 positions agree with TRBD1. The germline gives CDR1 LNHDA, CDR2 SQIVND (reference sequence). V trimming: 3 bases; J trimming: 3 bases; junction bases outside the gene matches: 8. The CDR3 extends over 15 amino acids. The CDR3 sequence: CASSIGTVTYYEQYF. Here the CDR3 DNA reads TGTGCCAGTAGTATCGGGACAGTGACCTACTACGAGCAGTACTTC. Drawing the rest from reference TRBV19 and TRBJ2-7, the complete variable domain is DGGITQSPKYLFRKEGQNVTLSCEQNLNHDAMYWYRQDPGQGLRLIYYSQIVNDFQKGDIAEGYSVSREKKESFPLTVTSAQKNPTAFYLCASSIGTVTYYEQYFGPGTRLTVT.

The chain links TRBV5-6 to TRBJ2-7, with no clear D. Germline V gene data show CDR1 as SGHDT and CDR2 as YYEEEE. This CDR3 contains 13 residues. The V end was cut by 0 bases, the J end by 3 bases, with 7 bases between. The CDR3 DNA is TGTGCCAGCAGCTTGGTCAATTTCTACGAGCAGTACTTC. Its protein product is CASSLVNFYEQYF. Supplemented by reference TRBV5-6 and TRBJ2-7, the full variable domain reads DAGVTQSPTHLIKTRGQQVTLRCSPKSGHDTVSWYQQALGQGPQFIFQYYEEEERQRGNFPDRFSGHQFPNYSSELNVNALLLGDSALYLCASSLVNFYEQYFGPGTRLTVT.

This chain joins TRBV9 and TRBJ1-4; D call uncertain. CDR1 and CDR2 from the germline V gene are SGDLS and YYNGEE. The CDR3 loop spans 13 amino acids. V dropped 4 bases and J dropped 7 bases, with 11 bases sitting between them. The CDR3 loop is CASSPRPGEKLFF. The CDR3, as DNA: TGTGCCAGCAGCCCCCGCCCCGGTGAAAAACTGTTTTTT.

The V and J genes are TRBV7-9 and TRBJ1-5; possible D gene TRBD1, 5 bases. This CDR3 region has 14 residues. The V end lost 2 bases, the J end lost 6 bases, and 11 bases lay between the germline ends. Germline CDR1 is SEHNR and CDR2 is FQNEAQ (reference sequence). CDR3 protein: CASSLSEGTQPQHF. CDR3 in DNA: TGTGCCAGCAGCTTATCTGAGGGGACTCAGCCCCAGCATTTT.

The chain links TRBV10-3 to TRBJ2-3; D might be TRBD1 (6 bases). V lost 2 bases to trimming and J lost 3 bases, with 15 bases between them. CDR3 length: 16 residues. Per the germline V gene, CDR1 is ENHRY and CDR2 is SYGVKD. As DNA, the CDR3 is TGTGCCATCAGTGAGATTGGGGGCAGGGGTACAGATACGCAGTATTTT. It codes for CAISEIGGRGTDTQYF.

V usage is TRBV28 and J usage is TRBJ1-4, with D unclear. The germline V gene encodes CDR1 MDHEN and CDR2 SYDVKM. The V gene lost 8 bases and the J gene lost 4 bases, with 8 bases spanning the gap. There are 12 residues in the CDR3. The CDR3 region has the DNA TGTGCCAGCTCGGCCGTTAATGAAAAACTGTTTTTT. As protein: CASSAVNEKLFF.

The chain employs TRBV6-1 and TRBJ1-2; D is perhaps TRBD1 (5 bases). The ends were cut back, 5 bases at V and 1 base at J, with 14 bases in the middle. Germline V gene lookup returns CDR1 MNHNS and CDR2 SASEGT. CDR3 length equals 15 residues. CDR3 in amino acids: CASSSVTVFNYGYTF. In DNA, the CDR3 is TGTGCCAGCAGTTCCGTGACAGTCTTTAACTATGGCTACACCTTC.

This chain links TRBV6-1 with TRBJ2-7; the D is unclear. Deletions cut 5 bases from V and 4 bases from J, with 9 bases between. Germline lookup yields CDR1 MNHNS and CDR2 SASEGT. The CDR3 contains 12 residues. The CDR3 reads CASSSTGYEQYF. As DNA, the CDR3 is TGTGCCAGCAGTTCTACTGGGTACGAGCAGTACTTC.

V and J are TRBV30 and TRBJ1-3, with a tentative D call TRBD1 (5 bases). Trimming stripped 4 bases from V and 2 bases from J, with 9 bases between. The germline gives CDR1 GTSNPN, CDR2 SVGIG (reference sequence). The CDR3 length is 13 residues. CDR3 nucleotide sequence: TGTGCCTGGATGCCAGGGACTGGAAACACCATATATTTT. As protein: CAWMPGTGNTIYF.

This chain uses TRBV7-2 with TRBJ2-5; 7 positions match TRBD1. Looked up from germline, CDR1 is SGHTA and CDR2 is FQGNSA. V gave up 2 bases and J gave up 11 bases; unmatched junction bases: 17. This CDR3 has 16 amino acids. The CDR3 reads CASSLMAGQASWAQYF. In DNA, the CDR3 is TGTGCCAGCAGCTTAATGGCCGGACAGGCCTCGTGGGCTCAGTACTTC.

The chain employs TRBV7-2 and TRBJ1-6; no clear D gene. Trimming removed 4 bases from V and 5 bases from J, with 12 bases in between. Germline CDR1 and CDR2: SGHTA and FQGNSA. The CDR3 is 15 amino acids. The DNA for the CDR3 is TGTGCCAGCAGCTCTCGACCCAACAATAATTCACCCCTCCACTTT. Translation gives CASSSRPNNNSPLHF.

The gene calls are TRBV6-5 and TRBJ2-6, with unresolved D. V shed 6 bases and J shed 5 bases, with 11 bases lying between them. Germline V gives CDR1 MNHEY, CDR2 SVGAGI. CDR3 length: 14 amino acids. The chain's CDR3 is CASRPRTWANVLTF. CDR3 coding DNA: TGTGCCAGCAGACCGCGAACCTGGGCCAACGTCCTGACTTTC.

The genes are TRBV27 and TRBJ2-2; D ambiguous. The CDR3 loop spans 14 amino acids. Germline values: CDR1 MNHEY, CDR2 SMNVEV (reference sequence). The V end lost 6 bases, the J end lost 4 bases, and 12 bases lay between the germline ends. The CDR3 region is CASRPPRVTGELFF. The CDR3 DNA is TGTGCCAGCAGACCTCCCCGGGTCACCGGGGAGCTGTTTTTT.

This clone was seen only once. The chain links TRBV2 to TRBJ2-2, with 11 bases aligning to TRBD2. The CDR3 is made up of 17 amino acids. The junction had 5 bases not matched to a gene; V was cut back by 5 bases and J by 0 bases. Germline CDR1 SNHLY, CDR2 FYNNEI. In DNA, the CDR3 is TGTGCCAGCAGTCGGCTAGCGGGGGGCGCGAACACCGGGGAGCTGTTTTTT. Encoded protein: CASSRLAGGANTGELFF.